This entry lists 30 T cell receptor beta chains sequenced from one sample in a study of shared clonotypes between healthy human individuals. The naive CD8 population came from CD45RO-negative cells selected for CCR7, without terminally differentiated effector memory CD45RA+ cells. The repertoire was sequenced with immunoSEQ multiplex PCR; TCRdb's copy has only in-frame clones and lacks some. The sample contains approximately 650,000 clones, around 95% of which appear only once. What was sequenced was naive CD8+ T cells sorted from blood. The receptor set was obtained from a woman in her thirties in good health.

This clone was observed once. The chain recombines TRBV27 with TRBJ2-3; no clear D. The ends were cut back, 3 bases at V and 2 bases at J, with 9 bases in the middle. The CDR3 covers 14 residues. Germline V gene lookup returns CDR1 MNHEY and CDR2 SMNVEV (reference sequence). Written as DNA, the CDR3 is TGTGCCAGCAGTTTGGGCGGTTCCACAGATACGCAGTATTTT. It is translated as CASSLGGSTDTQYF.

Concerning this clone itself: The same CDR3 is also encoded by other DNA sequences in this sample. V gene TRBV5-6 combines with J gene TRBJ1-5; 7 bases align to TRBD1. The V gene end was trimmed by 0 bases and the J gene end by 7 bases; junction bases not matched to a gene: 4. Germline loops: CDR1 SGHDT, CDR2 YYEEEE. This CDR3 has 14 amino acids. The CDR3 DNA is TGTGCCAGCAGCTTGGCACAGGGGAACCAGCCCCAGCATTTT. Translated, it gives CASSLAQGNQPQHF.

The chain joins TRBV5-6 to TRBJ2-3; D might be TRBD1 (6 bases). This CDR3 comprises 14 residues. CDR1 is SGHDT and CDR2 is YYEEEE in the germline V gene. Trimming took 4 bases from V and 9 from J, leaving 18 bases between them. CDR3 sequence: CASSIQGDRRTQYF. For the CDR3, the DNA is TGTGCCAGCAGCATACAGGGAGATCGTAGGACGCAGTATTTT.

The genes are TRBV7-9 and TRBJ2-5; weak D call: TRBD2 (6 bases). There are 15 residues in the CDR3. Deletions cut 1 base from V and 5 bases from J, with 14 bases between. The germline gives CDR1 SEHNR, CDR2 FQNEAQ (reference sequence). The CDR3 sequence is CASSLGLRGRETQYF. The CDR3 nucleotides read TGTGCCAGCAGCTTAGGCTTGCGGGGCCGGGAGACCCAGTACTTC.

The chain carries TRBV10-1 and TRBJ1-4; 7 nucleotides agree with TRBD1. Trimming took 1 base from V and 0 from J; bases not matched to a gene: 5. The CDR3 has 17 amino acids. Per the germline V gene, CDR1 is WNHNN and CDR2 is SYGVQD (reference sequence). CDR3 coding DNA: TGCGCCAGCAGTGAGTGGGACAGTGACCCAACTAATGAAAAACTGTTTTTT. This gives the protein CASSEWDSDPTNEKLFF.

The sample holds one count of this clone. The chain links TRBV7-8 to TRBJ1-2, with 8 nucleotides matching TRBD1. The CDR3 totals 17 residues. V lost 3 bases, J lost 6 bases, and 15 bases stayed unmatched. Germline assignment: CDR1 SGHVS and CDR2 FQNEAQ. The CDR3 coding sequence is TGTGCCAGCAGCTTTATCACCCCCGGACAGGGAGGAGATGGCTACACCTTC. Translating it yields CASSFITPGQGGDGYTF. Complete variable domain (other parts from reference TRBV7-8 and TRBJ1-2): GAGVSQSPRYKVAKRGQDVALRCDPISGHVSLFWYQQALGQGPEFLTYFQNEAQLDKSGLPSDRFFAERPEGSVSTLKIQRTQQEDSAVYLCASSFITPGQGGDGYTFGSGTRLTVV.

This chain uses TRBV5-4 with TRBJ1-4, with D unresolved. Trimming took 4 bases from V and 12 from J, leaving 13 bases between them. The CDR3 sequence is 12 residues long. In germline, CDR1 is SGHNT, CDR2 YYREEE (reference sequence). This CDR3 reads CASSPDTRELFF. CDR3 DNA sequence: TGTGCCAGCAGCCCCGATACACGGGAACTGTTTTTT.

The CDR3 DNA is TGTGCCAGCAGCTTAGCCAGAGATAGCAATCAGCCCCAGCATTTT. Its translation: CASSLARDSNQPQHF. This chain uses TRBV13 with TRBJ1-5, with D unclear. This CDR3 is built from 15 residues. V was cut by 1 base and J by 0 bases, with 7 bases left in between. From germline, CDR1 is PRHDT and CDR2 FYEKMQ (reference sequence).

V and J are TRBV27 and TRBJ2-7; D call uncertain. This CDR3 spans 15 amino acids. The germline V gene has CDR1 MNHEY and CDR2 SMNVEV (reference sequence). Between the trimmed V and J ends, which lost 4 bases and 3 bases, there was a span of 16 bases. CDR3 loop: CASSSSLQNNYEQYF. CDR3 nucleotide sequence: TGTGCCAGCAGTTCCTCATTACAGAACAACTACGAGCAGTACTTC.

J is TRBJ1-4 and V is TRBV7-9; D might be TRBD1 (6 bases). The CDR3 has 15 amino acids. V was pared by 2 bases and J by 5 bases, with 12 bases between. CDR1 SEHNR and CDR2 FQNEAQ come from the germline V gene (reference sequence). The CDR3 loop is CASSLQRGGNEKLFF. CDR3 nucleotides: TGTGCCAGCAGCTTACAAAGGGGGGGGAATGAAAAACTGTTTTTT.

This clone was seen more than once but under ten times. The chain couples TRBV4-2 to TRBJ2-1; 9 bases map to TRBD2. This CDR3 contains 16 residues. Germline V gene lookup returns CDR1 LGHNA and CDR2 YNFKEQ. V shed 0 bases, J shed 10 bases, and the junction held 10 bases outside the gene matches. CDR3 sequence reads: CASSQERREGRVEQFF. The CDR3 nucleotides are TGTGCCAGCAGCCAAGAAAGGCGGGAGGGCCGAGTAGAGCAGTTCTTC.

J is TRBJ1-5 and V is TRBV9; 9 nucleotides line up with TRBD1. The CDR3 covers 14 residues. Germline loops: CDR1 SGDLS, CDR2 YYNGEE. V was clipped by 4 bases and J by 5 bases; unmatched bases: 4. CDR3: CASSPGQGYQPQHF. The CDR3 DNA follows: TGTGCCAGCAGCCCGGGACAGGGTTATCAGCCCCAGCATTTT.

J is TRBJ2-2 and V is TRBV4-2; TRBD2 aligns across 11 bases. Per the germline V gene, CDR1 is LGHNA and CDR2 is YNFKEQ. This CDR3 region has 19 residues. Trimming removed 0 bases from V and 3 bases from J; junction bases left unmatched: 9. CDR3 residues: CASSQDRASGRKYTGELFF. The CDR3 DNA reads TGTGCCAGCAGCCAAGATAGGGCTAGCGGGAGGAAATACACCGGGGAGCTGTTTTTT.

The V gene is TRBV9, the J gene TRBJ2-1; 7 bases line up with TRBD2. J was trimmed by 9 bases and V by 2 bases; bases with no gene match: 5. The CDR3 contains 13 residues. CDR1 and CDR2 (germline): SGDLS, YYNGEE. The CDR3 DNA is TGTGCCAGCAGCGTCTGGCGGGAGAGTGAGCAGTTCTTC. Its protein product is CASSVWRESEQFF.

CDR3 nucleotide sequence: TGCAGCGTTGAGAAGCGGGAGGGCTCCTACGAGCAGTACTTC. This sequence encodes CSVEKREGSYEQYF. The rearrangement joins TRBV29-1 to TRBJ2-7; TRBD2 agrees at 10 bases. The V gene end was trimmed by 3 bases and the J gene end by 0 bases; junction bases not matched to a gene: 2. The CDR3 has 14 amino acids. Per the germline V gene, CDR1 is SQVTM and CDR2 is ANQGSEA.

CDR3 region: CASSQYSHGLAELPSYNEQFF. The CDR3 coding sequence is TGCGCCAGCAGCCAGTATTCTCACGGACTAGCGGAATTACCCTCCTACAATGAGCAGTTCTTC. The chain combines TRBV4-1 with TRBJ2-1, with 10 bases lining up with TRBD2. The CDR3 has 21 residues. After removal of 3 bases from V and 0 bases from J, the junction contained 17 bases not matched to a gene. The germline V gene encodes CDR1 MGHRA and CDR2 YSYEKL.

The CDR3 nucleotides are TGTGCCAGCAGTGCTAAGGGGTACCTCTACGAGCAGTACTTC. This sequence encodes CASSAKGYLYEQYF. The chain carries TRBV25-1 and TRBJ2-7, with TRBD1 as a possible D gene (5 bases). Germline V CDR1 and CDR2: MGHDK, SYGVNS. V dropped 4 bases and J dropped 3 bases, with 13 bases sitting between them. The CDR3 is 14 amino acids.

Turning to this clone: Since the CDR3 does not end with the conserved phenylalanine or tryptophan, this likely comes from a read error. The DNA is left out, because the CDR3 cannot be placed on it with certainty; the CDR3 is given as TCRdb lists it. The chain links TRBV23-1 to TRBJ2-3. TRBV23-1 is filed as an ORF, its function uncertain. Inclusive of both ends, the CDR3 amounts to 11 amino acids. The CDR3 protein is CASSQSVPIRD.

This chain joins TRBV28 and TRBJ2-7; D call uncertain. V dropped 1 base and J dropped 5 bases, with 15 bases sitting between them. Germline V gene lookup returns CDR1 MDHEN and CDR2 SYDVKM. The length of the CDR3 is 15 residues. The CDR3 nucleotides read TGTGCCAGCAGTTTATCCCTTGGTGGTAGTAACGAGCAGTACTTC. Protein sequence: CASSLSLGGSNEQYF.

The rearrangement joins TRBV28 to TRBJ2-6; D remains unclear. The CDR3 consists of 16 residues. Looked up from germline, CDR1 is MDHEN and CDR2 is SYDVKM. Trimming shortened V by 2 bases and J by 0 bases, and 8 bases separated the two germline ends. As DNA, the CDR3 is TGTGCCAGCAGTTTAAAAAGGATCTCTGGGGCCAACGTCCTGACTTTC. This encodes CASSLKRISGANVLTF.

This sequence joins TRBV5-6 and TRBJ1-5; no definite D call. The germline V gene has CDR1 SGHDT and CDR2 YYEEEE. CDR3 length: 13 amino acids. The V end was cut by 0 bases, the J end by 4 bases, with 5 bases between. The chain's CDR3 is CASSLAGNQPQHF. Here the CDR3 DNA reads TGTGCCAGCAGCTTGGCGGGGAATCAGCCCCAGCATTTT.

This chain joins TRBV10-1 and TRBJ2-1; 9 bases align to TRBD1. V dropped 5 bases and J dropped 0; count of bases not matched to a gene: 8. CDR3 size: 17 residues. CDR1 WNHNN and CDR2 SYGVQD come from the germline V gene (reference sequence). The CDR3 region has the DNA TGCGCCAGCAGTTTTGGACAGGGGACGAACTCCTACAATGAGCAGTTCTTC. It codes for CASSFGQGTNSYNEQFF.

The V and J genes are TRBV6-5 and TRBJ2-7; 7 positions match TRBD1. J lost 3 bases, V lost 1 base, and 3 bases had no gene match. The CDR3 extends over 14 amino acids. Germline CDR1 MNHEY, CDR2 SVGAGI. The CDR3 here is CASSYYAGGYEQYF. In DNA form, the CDR3 reads TGTGCCAGCAGTTACTACGCAGGGGGCTACGAGCAGTACTTC.

The chain is built from TRBV19 and TRBJ2-7, with 9 bases fitting TRBD2. The germline gives CDR1 LNHDA, CDR2 SQIVND (reference sequence). CDR3 size: 15 residues. The V segment lost 9 bases and the J segment 2 bases; nucleotides outside the gene matches: 11. This CDR3 is CASRGPAGGTYEQYF. In DNA, the CDR3 is TGTGCCAGCCGTGGGCCAGCGGGGGGAACCTACGAGCAGTACTTC.

CDR3 protein: CASSFSGFSGEQYF. The CDR3 bases are TGTGCCAGCAGTTTCTCAGGGTTTTCGGGCGAGCAGTACTTC. This chain uses TRBV28 with TRBJ2-7, with D perhaps matching TRBD1 (5 bases). Germline CDR1 reads MDHEN; CDR2 reads SYDVKM. V was clipped by 3 bases and J by 6 bases, with 15 bases between them. The CDR3 spans 14 residues. Full variable domain (outside the CDR3, taken from reference TRBV28 and TRBJ2-7): DVKVTQSSRYLVKRTGEKVFLECVQDMDHENMFWYRQDPGLGLRLIYFSYDVKMKEKGDIPEGYSVSREKKERFSLILESASTNQTSMYLCASSFSGFSGEQYFGPGTRLTVT.

The CDR3 spells CASSVDSVTETYEQYF. The DNA for the CDR3 is TGTGCCAGCAGCGTAGATTCGGTGACGGAAACCTACGAGCAGTACTTC. The V gene is TRBV9, the J gene TRBJ2-7, with no clear D. V lost 0 bases and J 2 bases, leaving 15 bases between the germline ends. This CDR3 comprises 16 residues. The germline V gene has CDR1 SGDLS and CDR2 YYNGEE. Complete variable domain (other parts from reference TRBV9 and TRBJ2-7): DSGVTQTPKHLITATGQRVTLRCSPRSGDLSVYWYQQSLDQGLQFLIQYYNGEERAKGNILERFSAQQFPDLHSELNLSSLELGDSALYFCASSVDSVTETYEQYFGPGTRLTVT.

This chain joins TRBV9 and TRBJ1-2; no firm D call. This CDR3 region has 12 residues. CDR1 is SGDLS, CDR2 YYNGEE, per germline. Trimming pared 2 bases from V and 6 bases from J, leaving 8 bases between. In DNA, the CDR3 is TGTGCCAGCAGCGTCTCAGGACATGGCTACACCTTC. Translated, it gives CASSVSGHGYTF.

The CDR3 coding sequence is TGTGCCAGCAGCGCATCCGGTGGGGGGCTAGGCTACACCTTC. Translated: CASSASGGGLGYTF. This chain uses TRBV9 with TRBJ1-2; tentative D call: TRBD1 (6 bases). The V gene's germline CDR1 is SGDLS and CDR2 YYNGEE. CDR3 size: 14 residues. Trimming pared 3 bases from V and 8 bases from J, leaving 17 bases between.

This clone was seen once. The chain employs TRBV27 and TRBJ2-7, with D unclear. Germline-derived CDR1 and CDR2 are MNHEY and SMNVEV (reference sequence). The CDR3 runs 11 residues. Trimming took 8 bases from V and 1 from J, leaving 6 bases between them. The CDR3 loop reads CASGKSYEQYF. Written as DNA, the CDR3 is TGTGCCAGCGGGAAGTCCTACGAGCAGTACTTC.

The chain couples TRBV29-1 to TRBJ1-2, with 8 nucleotides matching TRBD1. V lost 4 bases to trimming and J lost 8 bases; unmatched junction nucleotides: 9. The V gene's germline CDR1 is SQVTM and CDR2 ANQGSEA. This CDR3 has 13 amino acids. The CDR3 protein is CSVVPTGAPGYTF. CDR3 bases: TGCAGCGTTGTTCCGACAGGGGCTCCCGGCTACACCTTC.